This T cell receptor (beta chain) was documented in a study of CD8+ T cells in alopecia areata. Study background: Treated patients swallowed 5 to 10 mg of oral tofacitinib twice daily.

CDR1 SQVTM and CDR2 ANQGSEA come from the germline V gene. The CDR3 runs 11 residues. Trimming cost V 3 bases and J 4 bases, with 7 bases left between them. RNA extraction was followed by reverse transcription into cDNA, which acted as the sequencing template. Assay used: immunoSEQ multiplex PCR; TCRdb lists only in-frame clones, some missing. The table lists 150,000 or so clones, more than 45% of them singletons. Concerning this clone itself: Antigen specificity is unknown.

Study-wide points: Scalp lesions, especially in alopecia totalis/universalis, had higher clonality than normal scalp. Scalp samples also yield sequences of resident alphabeta T cells from normal skin. Against the mouse data, patients shared TCRs less clearly, possibly for HLA reasons.

Sequenced input: CD4+ T cells sorted from blood. The gene calls are TRBV29-1 and TRBJ2-7; no reliable D call. The source is a human donor with alopecia areata. CDR3 amino acids: CSVEAHYEQYF. The CDR3 bases are TGCAGCGTTGAGGCGCATTACGAGCAGTACTTC.